A single sample is the source of the 18 T cell receptor beta chains below, sequenced in a study of CD8+CD57+ T cells in acquired aplastic anemia (dated by TCRdb to between 2018 and 2020). Flow cytometry had shown CD8+CD57+ cell expansion in the patients selected for sequencing. The run used an Illumina HiSeq 2000. TCR beta VDJ combination and CDR3 sequence profiling used genomic DNA as the template. TCRdb took the public reads, trimmed them with fastp at Q25, ran MiXCR for clone calling and kept in-frame beta chains. Rows with a matching CDR3 protein are joined into one entry that keeps the most common DNA and genes. Within this sample are some 150,000 distinct CDR3 sequences, with over 55% of them counted one time only. The ten largest account for roughly half of the sample. The sample was sorted CD4+, CD8+, or CD8+CD57+ T cells (not recorded which) from PBMCs. All receptors come from a human donor with aplastic anemia.

The chain combines TRBV24-1 with TRBJ1-5, with 8 nucleotides matching TRBD1. The CDR3 has 16 residues. The germline V gene has CDR1 KGHDR and CDR2 SFDVKD. The ends lost 3 bases at V and 2 bases at J; junction bases unmatched: 5. This CDR3 reads CATSDDRGWGNQPQHF. In DNA, the CDR3 is TGTGCCACCAGTGATGACAGGGGTTGGGGCAATCAGCCCCAGCATTTT.

In its sample, this clonotype was seen once. The chain recombines TRBV6-1 with TRBJ2-5, with D perhaps being TRBD1 or TRBD2 (5 bases each). Matching the DNA end better, TRBJ2-7 makes the J call doubtful. Germline V gene sequence: CDR1 MNHNS, CDR2 SASEGT. The CDR3 has 14 residues. The CDR3 reads CASSERGRNYEQYF. As DNA, the CDR3 is TGTGCCAGCAGTGAGAGGGGACGGAACTACGAGCAGTACTTC.

The rearrangement joins TRBV7-8 to TRBJ1-1, with TRBD1 as a possible D gene (5 bases). Trimming left V 5 bases short and J 7 bases short, with 38 bases between. Germline-derived CDR1 and CDR2 are SGHVS and FQNEAQ. The CDR3 has 21 amino acids. Here the CDR3 DNA reads TGTGCCAGCAGCATGAAGTATAATCGGGGGGTGGAGTACCGAAGGTCGGGTGAAGCTTTCTTT. This codes for CASSMKYNRGVEYRRSGEAFF. The complete variable domain, with remaining parts taken from reference TRBV7-8 and TRBJ1-1, reads GAGVSQSPRYKVAKRGQDVALRCDPISGHVSLFWYQQALGQGPEFLTYFQNEAQLDKSGLPSDRFFAERPEGSVSTLKIQRTQQEDSAVYLCASSMKYNRGVEYRRSGEAFFGQGTRLTVV.

The chain carries TRBV24-1 and TRBJ2-7; D remains unclear. The V gene's germline CDR1 is KGHDR and CDR2 SFDVKD. The CDR3 has 13 amino acids. V was shortened by 2 bases and J by 4 bases, with 8 bases between the two germline ends. The DNA for the CDR3 is TGTGCCACCAGTGATTCCCGAAAGTACGAGCAGTACTTC. Translation gives CATSDSRKYEQYF.

The chain couples TRBV4-1 to TRBJ1-2; D gene ambiguous. The length of the CDR3 is 12 residues. Between the trimmed V and J ends, which lost 2 bases and 0 bases, there was a span of 1 base. Germline-derived CDR1 and CDR2 are MGHRA and YSYEKL. Here the CDR3 reads CASSQPNYGYTF. DNA for the CDR3: TGCGCCAGCAGCCAACCTAACTATGGCTACACCTTC.

The rearrangement links TRBV7-3 to TRBJ2-1; D perhaps matches TRBD2 (6 bases). The V and J ends lost 2 bases and 8 bases respectively, with 22 bases between them. CDR3 length equals 17 residues. Germline loops: CDR1 SGHTA, CDR2 FQGTGA. CDR3 sequence: CASSLGPGLSGADEQFF. DNA of the CDR3: TGTGCCAGCAGCTTAGGACCGGGACTCAGTGGAGCGGATGAGCAGTTCTTC.

The gene calls are TRBV10-3 and TRBJ2-7; D call uncertain. The length of the CDR3 is 13 residues. The V gene lost 3 bases and the J gene lost 2 bases, with 8 bases spanning the gap. In germline, CDR1 is ENHRY, CDR2 SYGVKD. CDR3 residues: CAISDSAAYEQYF. In nucleotides, the CDR3 is TGTGCCATCAGTGACAGTGCAGCCTACGAGCAGTACTTC.

This chain joins TRBV6-1 and TRBJ2-1, with 11 bases aligning to TRBD2. Trimming took 1 base from V and 6 from J; bases not matched to a gene: 2. Germline CDR1 reads MNHNS; CDR2 reads SASEGT. This CDR3 region has 15 residues. The CDR3 coding sequence is TGTGCCAGCAGTGAAGAGACTAGCGGGGTCAATGAGCAGTTCTTC. Translated, it gives CASSEETSGVNEQFF.

The chain joins TRBV15 to TRBJ2-7, with 9 nucleotides matching TRBD1. The germline V gene encodes CDR1 LNHNV and CDR2 YYDKDF (reference sequence). The CDR3 consists of 15 residues. J gave up 5 bases and V 3 bases, and 8 bases lay outside the gene matches. CDR3 coding DNA: TGTGCCACCAGCAGGGATAGGGGACAGGGCCACGAGCAGTACTTC. Protein sequence: CATSRDRGQGHEQYF.

The chain links TRBV7-3 to TRBJ1-2, with D hard to call. Germline V gene lookup returns CDR1 SGHTA and CDR2 FQGTGA. The CDR3 contains 15 residues. The V end was cut by 6 bases, the J end by 1 base, with 15 bases between. The CDR3 loop is CASSFEALNNYGYTF. The CDR3 region has the DNA TGTGCCAGCAGTTTTGAGGCTTTAAATAACTATGGCTACACCTTC.

V and J are TRBV7-3 and TRBJ2-2; 7 nucleotides match TRBD2. Looked up from germline, CDR1 is SGHTA and CDR2 is FQGTGA. V lost 4 bases to trimming and J lost 6 bases; unmatched junction nucleotides: 2. The CDR3 runs to 13 residues. Here the CDR3 reads CASSWGGAGELFF. In DNA form, the CDR3 reads TGTGCCAGCAGCTGGGGGGGAGCCGGGGAGCTGTTTTTT. The full variable domain, its missing parts supplied by reference TRBV7-3 and TRBJ2-2, is GAGVSQTPSNKVTEKGKYVELRCDPISGHTALYWYRQSLGQGPEFLIYFQGTGAADDSGLPNDRFFAVRPEGSVSTLKIQRTERGDSAVYLCASSWGGAGELFFGEGSRLTVL.

As regards this clonotype: Because it lacks the conserved phenylalanine or tryptophan at the end, this CDR3 is likely a read error. It is unclear where the CDR3 begins or ends on the DNA, so no DNA is shown, and the CDR3 is as TCRdb lists it. The chain employs TRBV9 and TRBJ1-2; the table names TRBD1, a call not compared with the DNA. Including both end residues, the CDR3 is 11 amino acids long. Germline CDR1 is SGDLS and CDR2 is YYNGEE. The CDR3 is CASSDGTGDTY.

V gene TRBV10-3 combines with J gene TRBJ1-2; 9 bases are shared with TRBD1. Germline CDR1 ENHRY, CDR2 SYGVKD. The CDR3 runs 14 residues. V shed 4 bases, J shed 6 bases, and the junction held 6 bases outside the gene matches. This CDR3 is CAISVGTGLNGYTF. The CDR3 DNA follows: TGTGCCATCAGTGTGGGGACAGGGCTAAATGGCTACACCTTC.

The J gene is TRBJ2-7, the V gene TRBV7-2, with D perhaps TRBD1 (5 bases). The length of the CDR3 is 18 residues. Per the germline V gene, CDR1 is SGHTA and CDR2 is FQGNSA. Trimming pared 1 base from V and 4 bases from J, leaving 23 bases between. In nucleotides, the CDR3 is TGTGCCAGCAGCTTAGAGGCAAGTTGTGACAGTCGTTGTTACGAGCAGTACTTC. Protein: CASSLEASCDSRCYEQYF.

This chain joins TRBV10-3 and TRBJ1-6, with a possible D match to TRBD1 (5 bases). CDR1 and CDR2 (germline): ENHRY, SYGVKD. CDR3 length: 13 amino acids. Deletions cut 11 bases from V and 9 bases from J, with 17 bases between. Written as DNA, the CDR3 is TGTGCCTCCAGCGGGGGGGTGTTTTCACCCCTCCACTTT. Translation: CASSGGVFSPLHF.

The genes are TRBV5-1 and TRBJ1-1; D remains ambiguous. The CDR3 sequence is 14 residues long. Germline V CDR1 and CDR2: SGHRS, YFSETQ. Between the trimmed V and J ends, which lost 9 bases and 0 bases, there was a span of 15 bases. CDR3 in amino acids: CATKEEGMNTEAFF. CDR3 DNA sequence: TGCGCCACCAAAGAAGAGGGTATGAACACTGAAGCTTTCTTT.

The chain is built from TRBV20-1 and TRBJ2-3; perhaps TRBD1 as D (6 bases). Per the germline V gene, CDR1 is DFQATT and CDR2 is SNEGSKA (reference sequence). The V end lost 6 bases, the J end lost 3 bases, and 19 bases lay between the germline ends. This CDR3 comprises 15 residues. The CDR3 DNA is TGCAGTGCCAGCTCACCCTGGACAGTGACAGATACGCAGTATTTT. This encodes CSASSPWTVTDTQYF.

The CDR3 is CASSPGTGLRETQYF. The CDR3, as DNA: TGTGCCAGCAGCCCTGGAACAGGGTTACGGGAGACCCAGTACTTC. This sequence joins TRBV7-6 and TRBJ2-5, with D perhaps matching TRBD1 (6 bases). From germline, CDR1 is SGHVS and CDR2 FNYEAQ. Trimming stripped 5 bases from V and 5 bases from J, with 18 bases between. This CDR3 has 15 residues.